This T cell receptor beta chain was identified during a study of blood T cell repertoires in COVID-19 (dated by TCRdb to about 2020). General notes on the study: Collaborator samples came from the United States, Italy and Spain and covered acute and convalescent phases of COVID-19. The material from the prospective study consisted of cDNA or gDNA derived from T cells, B-cell-depleted T cells, or PBMCs. Deeply sampled blood TCRbeta repertoires from subjects exposed to, actively infected with, or recovered from COVID-19 were included in the dataset. The repertoires were made available in a free public database intended to serve as a resource for research on the immune response to SARS-CoV-2. The samples were drawn from two sources: the first 160 participants of the ongoing ImmuneRACE study, and over 950 subjects contributed by 6 global collaborators. A de-identified subject ID, COVID-19 status, age in years and sex were almost always included in the sample metadata. HLA class I and class II types, where available, came from metadata supplied by the sample provider rather than from assay-based typing.

The immunoSEQ Assay, a bias-controlled multiplex PCR, was used to amplify TCRbeta CDR3 regions from genomic DNA. The paper's data handling went like this. The number of nucleated cells in each sample was estimated by amplification of reference gene primers within the assay. Sequence reads were collapsed and filtered to measure the absolute abundance of every unique TCRbeta CDR3 rearrangement. For each sample, productive Simpson clonality was calculated as the square root of Simpson's diversity index over productive rearrangements. This is the immuneACCESS table as TCRdb keeps it, with only in-frame sequences that have V and J called. A part of the clones is gone; compared with another copy, unresolved V genes explain less than half, and the rest is unexplained. The V and J calls and the clone size are those of that table, but D and trimming were determined from the DNA. A total of 150,000 to 180,000 clones appear in this sample, 91% of them only once. 0.5% to 0.6% of the sample comes from the top ten.

The collaborating institutions used their own protocols to collect whole blood in K2EDTA tubes. For TCRbeta analysis, collaborators shipped samples as frozen whole blood, isolated PBMCs, or DNA extracted from either of those sample types. The CDR1 and CDR2 encoded by the germline V gene are SGHTA and FQGTGA. V is clipped by 0 bases and J by 4 bases, and the sequence between their germline boundaries is 6 bases long. The CDR3, cysteine through phenylalanine, is 13 amino acids long. Of the read, only the CDR3 DNA is kept; its 39 bases are in frame from base 1. Points on this clone: The antigen it recognizes is unknown. Base qualities were left out, and no much larger clone turns up one base away.

Here is what the overall study found, with its caveats: How much clinical and demographic metadata was included differed by source and by participant, and the metadata was provided uncurated.

The sequence links TRBV7-3 to TRBJ1-1; a tentative D match to TRBD1 spans 5 bases. The TCR was taken from a man aged 45-60 years with acute or convalescent COVID-19. The sequenced sample was peripheral blood. CDR3 loop: CASSLTRATEAFF. The nucleotides read TGTGCCAGCAGCTTAACCAGGGCCACTGAAGCTTTCTTT.